This TCR beta chain was found in a study of cytomegalovirus exposure and HLA in healthy donors. Details on this clone: Its antigen is as yet unknown.

CDR1 is SGHDT and CDR2 is YYEEEE in the germline V gene. The CDR3 runs 16 residues. V lost 3 bases to trimming and J lost 0 bases, with 12 bases between them. Everyone who donated was a healthy bone marrow donor. Study-wide results and caveats: Donors were assumed by presence/absence analyses to have roughly uniform sequencing depth. With later analysis, a missense DCLRE1C variant became linked to TCR beta V- and J-gene trimming.

PCR amplification relied on 60 Vbeta primers (plus 13 Jbeta primers). Profiled with immunoSEQ multiplex PCR; TCRdb holds only in-frame clones, not every one. Of 140,000 to 150,000 clones in the sample, approximately 83% are singletons; the top ten hold roughly 1.6%. The chain combines TRBV5-6 with TRBJ1-4; D is possibly TRBD1 (5 bases). Sequencing used PBMCs. This TCR derives from a woman in her thirties or forties in good health and CMV-seronegative. CDR3 region: CASSWGQVATNEKLFF. The CDR3 DNA sequence: TGTGCCAGCAGCTGGGGCCAGGTCGCAACTAATGAAAAACTGTTTTTT.